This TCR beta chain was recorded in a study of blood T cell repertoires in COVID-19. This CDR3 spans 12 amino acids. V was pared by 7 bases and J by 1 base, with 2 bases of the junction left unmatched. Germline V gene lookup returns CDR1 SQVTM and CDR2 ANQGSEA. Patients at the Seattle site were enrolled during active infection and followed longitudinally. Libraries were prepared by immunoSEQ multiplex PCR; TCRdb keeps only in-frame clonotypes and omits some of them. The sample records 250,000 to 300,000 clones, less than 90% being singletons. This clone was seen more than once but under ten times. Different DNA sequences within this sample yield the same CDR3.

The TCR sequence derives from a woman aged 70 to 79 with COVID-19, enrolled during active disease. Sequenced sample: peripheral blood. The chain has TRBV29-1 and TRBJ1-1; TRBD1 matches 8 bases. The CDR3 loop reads CSAGTGNTEAFF. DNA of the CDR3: TGCAGCGCCGGGACAGGGAACACTGAAGCTTTCTTT.